The sequence of this T cell receptor (beta chain) was determined in a study of blood T cell repertoires in COVID-19. V lost 1 base and J lost 5, with 9 bases in between. The CDR3 spans 13 residues. The protocol was immunoSEQ multiplex PCR, while the TCRdb copy is restricted to in-frame clones and leaves out a portion. This table has 150,000 or so clones, around 83% appearing once. This sequence originates from a woman aged 60-70 years with acute or convalescent COVID-19. The chain couples TRBV5-3 to TRBJ1-1; D not resolved. TRBV5-3 is treated as an ORF (open reading frame) with a function not yet certain. Sequenced input: peripheral blood. CDR3 sequence: CARSLYRGTEAFF. In DNA, the CDR3 is TGTGCCAGAAGCTTGTATCGGGGAACTGAAGCTTTCTTT.